This record covers a single TCR beta chain. The CDR3 extends over 15 amino acids. Looked up from germline, CDR1 is MGHDK and CDR2 is SYGVNS. With 1 base removed from V and 10 bases from J, the gap between germline ends came to 14 bases. TCRdb's copy holds only in-frame clones and misses some; the assay was immunoSEQ multiplex PCR. The data show hundreds of thousands of clones, 90% seen once. The data originate from a study of blood T cell repertoires in COVID-19. Sample: peripheral blood. V is TRBV25-1 and J is TRBJ1-6; D may be TRBD1 (6 bases). The TCR originated in a woman aged 18-29 years with acute or convalescent COVID-19. Written as DNA, the CDR3 is TGTGCCAGCAGTGAATCCCGTCCAGGGGACTCACCCCTCCACTTT. Translating gives CASSESRPGDSPLHF.